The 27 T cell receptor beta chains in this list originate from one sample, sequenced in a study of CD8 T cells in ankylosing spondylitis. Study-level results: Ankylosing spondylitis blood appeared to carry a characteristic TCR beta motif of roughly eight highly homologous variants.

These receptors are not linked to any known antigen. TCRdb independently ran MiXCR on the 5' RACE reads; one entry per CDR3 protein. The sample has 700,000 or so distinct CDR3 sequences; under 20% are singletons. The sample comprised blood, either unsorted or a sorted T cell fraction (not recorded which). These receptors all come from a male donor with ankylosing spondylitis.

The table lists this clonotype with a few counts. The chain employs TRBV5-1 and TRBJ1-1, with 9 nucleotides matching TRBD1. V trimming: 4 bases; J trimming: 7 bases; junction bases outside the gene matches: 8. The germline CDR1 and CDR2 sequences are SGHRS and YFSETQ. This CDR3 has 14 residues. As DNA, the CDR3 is TGCGCCAGCAGCCGGGGACAGGGAGGAAGTGAAGCTTTCTTT. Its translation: CASSRGQGGSEAFF.

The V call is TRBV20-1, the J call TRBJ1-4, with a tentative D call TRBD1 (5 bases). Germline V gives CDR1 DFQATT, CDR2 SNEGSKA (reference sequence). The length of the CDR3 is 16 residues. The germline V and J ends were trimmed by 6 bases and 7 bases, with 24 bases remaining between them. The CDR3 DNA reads TGCAGTGCCCCGCCTCCGGGCCCCACGGGGGGTGAAAAACTGTTTTTT. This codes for CSAPPPGPTGGEKLFF.

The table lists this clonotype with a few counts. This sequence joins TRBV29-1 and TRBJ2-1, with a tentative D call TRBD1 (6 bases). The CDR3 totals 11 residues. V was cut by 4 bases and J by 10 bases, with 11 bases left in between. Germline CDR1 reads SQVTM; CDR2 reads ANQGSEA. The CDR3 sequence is CSVGQDTEQFF. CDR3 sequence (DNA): TGCAGCGTTGGACAGGACACCGAGCAGTTCTTC.

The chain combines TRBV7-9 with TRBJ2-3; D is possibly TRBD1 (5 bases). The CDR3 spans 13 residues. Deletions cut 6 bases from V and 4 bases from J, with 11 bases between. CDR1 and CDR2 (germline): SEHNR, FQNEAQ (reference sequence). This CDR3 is CASSSTVADTQYF. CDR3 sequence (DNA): TGTGCCAGCAGTTCGACAGTAGCAGATACGCAGTATTTT. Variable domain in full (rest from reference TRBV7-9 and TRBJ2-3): DTGVSQNPRHKITKRGQNVTFRCDPISEHNRLYWYRQTLGQGPEFLTYFQNEAQLEKSRLLSDRFSAERPKGSFSTLEIQRTEQGDSAMYLCASSSTVADTQYFGPGTRLTVL.

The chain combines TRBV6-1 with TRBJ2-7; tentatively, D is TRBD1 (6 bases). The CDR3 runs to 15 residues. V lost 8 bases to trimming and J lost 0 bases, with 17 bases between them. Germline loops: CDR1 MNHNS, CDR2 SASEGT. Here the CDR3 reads CASRINRDRSYEQYF. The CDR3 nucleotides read TGTGCCAGCCGAATAAACAGGGACCGCTCCTACGAGCAGTACTTC.

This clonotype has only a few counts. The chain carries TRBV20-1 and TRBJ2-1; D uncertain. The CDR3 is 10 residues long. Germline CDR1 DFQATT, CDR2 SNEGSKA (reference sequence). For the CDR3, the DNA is TGCACCTCAGTGGGCAATGAGCAGTTCTTC. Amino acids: CTSVGNEQFF.

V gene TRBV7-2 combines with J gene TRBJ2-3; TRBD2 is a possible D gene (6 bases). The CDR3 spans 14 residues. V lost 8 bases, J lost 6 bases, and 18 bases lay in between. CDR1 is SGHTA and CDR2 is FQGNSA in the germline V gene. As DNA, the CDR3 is TGTGCCAGCTGCCTGATGGGAGGTGGCGATACGCAGTATTTT. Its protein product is CASCLMGGGDTQYF.

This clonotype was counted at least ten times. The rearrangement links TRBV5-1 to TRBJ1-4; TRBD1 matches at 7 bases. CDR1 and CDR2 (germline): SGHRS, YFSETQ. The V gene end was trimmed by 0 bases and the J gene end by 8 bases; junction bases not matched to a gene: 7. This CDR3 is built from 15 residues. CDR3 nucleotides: TGCGCCAGCAGCTTGGAAACAGGGGCAAGGGAAAAACTGTTTTTT. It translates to CASSLETGAREKLFF.

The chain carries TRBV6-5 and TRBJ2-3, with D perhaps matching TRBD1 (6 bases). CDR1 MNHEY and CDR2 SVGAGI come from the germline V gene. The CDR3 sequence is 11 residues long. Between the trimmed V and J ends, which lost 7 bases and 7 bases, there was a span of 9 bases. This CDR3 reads CASTQGYTQYF. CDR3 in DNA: TGTGCCAGCACCCAGGGGTATACGCAGTATTTT.

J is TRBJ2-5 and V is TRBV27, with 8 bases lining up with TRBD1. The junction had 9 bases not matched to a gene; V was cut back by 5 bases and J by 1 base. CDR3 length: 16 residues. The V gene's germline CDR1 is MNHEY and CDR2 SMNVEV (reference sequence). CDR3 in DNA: TGTGCCAGCAGTAAACGGACAGGGTTGTCCCAAGAGACCCAGTACTTC. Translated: CASSKRTGLSQETQYF.

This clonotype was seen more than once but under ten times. The CDR3: CASRSDGNQPQHF. CDR3 sequence (DNA): TGTGCCAGCAGATCGGACGGGAATCAGCCCCAGCATTTT. The V and J genes are TRBV12-3 or TRBV12-4 and TRBJ1-5; D is unresolved. This CDR3 spans 13 amino acids. The germline V and J ends were trimmed by 6 bases and 4 bases, with 10 bases remaining between them.

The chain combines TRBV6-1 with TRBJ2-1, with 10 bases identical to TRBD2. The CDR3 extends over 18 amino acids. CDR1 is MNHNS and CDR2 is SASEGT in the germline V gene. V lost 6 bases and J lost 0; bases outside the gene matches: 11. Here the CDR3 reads CASRPGASGSRSYNEQFF. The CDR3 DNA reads TGTGCCAGCAGGCCCGGGGCTAGCGGGAGCCGCTCCTACAATGAGCAGTTCTTC.

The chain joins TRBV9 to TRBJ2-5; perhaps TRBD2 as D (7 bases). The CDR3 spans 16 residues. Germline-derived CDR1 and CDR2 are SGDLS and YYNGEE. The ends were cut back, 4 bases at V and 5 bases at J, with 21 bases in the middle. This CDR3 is CASSPMGGRGGETQYF. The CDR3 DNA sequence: TGTGCCAGCAGCCCGATGGGCGGGAGAGGGGGGGAGACCCAGTACTTC.

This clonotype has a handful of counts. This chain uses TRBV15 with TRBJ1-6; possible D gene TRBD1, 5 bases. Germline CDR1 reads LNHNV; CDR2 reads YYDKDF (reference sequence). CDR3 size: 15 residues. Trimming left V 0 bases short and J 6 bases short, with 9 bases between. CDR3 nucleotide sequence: TGTGCCACCAGCAGAGAAGGGGATGGTAATTCACCCCTCCACTTT. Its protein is CATSREGDGNSPLHF.

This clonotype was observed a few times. The CDR3 nucleotides are TGTGCCAGCAGCTTTTGGACAGCGCGCACTGAAGCTTTCTTT. Amino acids: CASSFWTARTEAFF. This chain uses TRBV5-6 with TRBJ1-1, with D possibly matching TRBD1 (6 bases). Trimming cost V 2 bases and J 4 bases, with 12 bases left between them. Germline values: CDR1 SGHDT, CDR2 YYEEEE. The CDR3 is 14 amino acids.

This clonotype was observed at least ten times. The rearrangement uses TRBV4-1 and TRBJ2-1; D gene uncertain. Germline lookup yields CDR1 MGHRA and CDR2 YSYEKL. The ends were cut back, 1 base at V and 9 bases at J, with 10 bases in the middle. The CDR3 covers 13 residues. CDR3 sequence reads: CASSQAASSEQFF. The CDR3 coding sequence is TGCGCCAGCAGCCAAGCCGCTAGTAGTGAGCAGTTCTTC.

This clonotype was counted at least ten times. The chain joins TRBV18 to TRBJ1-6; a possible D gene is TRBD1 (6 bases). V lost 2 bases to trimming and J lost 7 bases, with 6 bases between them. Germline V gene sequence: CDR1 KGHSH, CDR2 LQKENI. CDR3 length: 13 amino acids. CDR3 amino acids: CASSPDRNSPLHF. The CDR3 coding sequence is TGTGCCAGCTCACCAGACAGGAATTCACCCCTCCACTTT.

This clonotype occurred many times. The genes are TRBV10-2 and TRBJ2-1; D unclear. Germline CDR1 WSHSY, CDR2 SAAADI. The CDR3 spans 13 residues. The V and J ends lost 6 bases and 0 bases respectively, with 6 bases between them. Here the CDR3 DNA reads TGCGCCAGCAGCGAAACCTCCTACAATGAGCAGTTCTTC. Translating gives CASSETSYNEQFF.

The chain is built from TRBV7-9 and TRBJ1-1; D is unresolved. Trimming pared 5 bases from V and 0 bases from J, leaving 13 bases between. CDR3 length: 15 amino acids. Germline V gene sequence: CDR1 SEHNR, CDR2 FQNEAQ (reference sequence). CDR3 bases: TGTGCCAGCAGCAAGCGGGCGACTATGAACACTGAAGCTTTCTTT. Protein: CASSKRATMNTEAFF.

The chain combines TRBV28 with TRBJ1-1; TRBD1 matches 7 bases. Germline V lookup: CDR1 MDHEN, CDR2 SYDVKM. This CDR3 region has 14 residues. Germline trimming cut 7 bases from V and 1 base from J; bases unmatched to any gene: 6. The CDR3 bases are TGTGCCAGCATTTACAGACAGGGGAACACTGAAGCTTTCTTT. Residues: CASIYRQGNTEAFF. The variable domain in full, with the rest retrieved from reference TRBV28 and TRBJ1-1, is DVKVTQSSRYLVKRTGEKVFLECVQDMDHENMFWYRQDPGLGLRLIYFSYDVKMKEKGDIPEGYSVSREKKERFSLILESASTNQTSMYLCASIYRQGNTEAFFGQGTRLTVV.

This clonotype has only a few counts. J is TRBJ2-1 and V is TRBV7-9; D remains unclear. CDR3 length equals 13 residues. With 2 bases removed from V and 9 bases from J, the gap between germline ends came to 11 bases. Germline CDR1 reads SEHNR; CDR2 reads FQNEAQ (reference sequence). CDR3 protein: CASSLPGWSEQFF. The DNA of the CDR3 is TGTGCCAGCAGCTTACCCGGTTGGAGTGAGCAGTTCTTC.

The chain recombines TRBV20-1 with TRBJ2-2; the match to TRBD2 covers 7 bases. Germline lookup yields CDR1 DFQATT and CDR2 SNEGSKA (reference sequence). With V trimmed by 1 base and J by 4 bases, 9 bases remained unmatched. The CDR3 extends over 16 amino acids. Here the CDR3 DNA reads TGCAGTGCTAGAGTCAGTGGGAGGGTGAGCACCGGGGAGCTGTTTTTT. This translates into CSARVSGRVSTGELFF.

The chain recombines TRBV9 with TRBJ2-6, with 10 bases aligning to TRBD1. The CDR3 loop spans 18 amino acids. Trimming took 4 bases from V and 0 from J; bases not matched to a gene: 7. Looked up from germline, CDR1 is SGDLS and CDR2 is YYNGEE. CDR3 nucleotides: TGTGCCAGCAGCCCCAGACAGGGGGCGACCTCTGGGGCCAACGTCCTGACTTTC. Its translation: CASSPRQGATSGANVLTF.

CDR3 sequence reads: CASSLSLLGNTGELFF. In DNA, the CDR3 is TGCGCCAGCAGCTTGTCCTTACTAGGGAACACCGGGGAGCTGTTTTTT. This chain links TRBV5-1 with TRBJ2-2; D is possibly TRBD2 (5 bases). This CDR3 spans 16 amino acids. The ends were cut back, 1 base at V and 1 base at J, with 11 bases in the middle. CDR1 and CDR2 from the germline V gene are SGHRS and YFSETQ.

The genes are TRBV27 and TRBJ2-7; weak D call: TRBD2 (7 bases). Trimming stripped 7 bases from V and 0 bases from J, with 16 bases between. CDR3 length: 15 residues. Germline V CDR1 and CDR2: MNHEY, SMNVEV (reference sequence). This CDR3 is CASISGASGSYEQYF. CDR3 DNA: TGTGCCAGCATATCGGGGGCTAGCGGCTCCTACGAGCAGTACTTC.

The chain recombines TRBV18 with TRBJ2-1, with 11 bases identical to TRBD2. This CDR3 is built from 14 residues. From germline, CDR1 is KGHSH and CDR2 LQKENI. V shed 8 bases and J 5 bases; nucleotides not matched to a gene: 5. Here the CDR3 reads CASNRLAGHNEQFF. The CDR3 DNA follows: TGTGCCAGCAACAGACTAGCGGGGCACAATGAGCAGTTCTTC.

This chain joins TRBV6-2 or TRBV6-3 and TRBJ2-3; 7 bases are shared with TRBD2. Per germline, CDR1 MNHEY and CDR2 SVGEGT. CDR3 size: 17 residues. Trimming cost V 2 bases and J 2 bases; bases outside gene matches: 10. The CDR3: CASSYARTSLATDTQYF. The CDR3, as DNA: TGTGCCAGCAGTTACGCCAGGACTAGTTTGGCCACAGATACGCAGTATTTT.